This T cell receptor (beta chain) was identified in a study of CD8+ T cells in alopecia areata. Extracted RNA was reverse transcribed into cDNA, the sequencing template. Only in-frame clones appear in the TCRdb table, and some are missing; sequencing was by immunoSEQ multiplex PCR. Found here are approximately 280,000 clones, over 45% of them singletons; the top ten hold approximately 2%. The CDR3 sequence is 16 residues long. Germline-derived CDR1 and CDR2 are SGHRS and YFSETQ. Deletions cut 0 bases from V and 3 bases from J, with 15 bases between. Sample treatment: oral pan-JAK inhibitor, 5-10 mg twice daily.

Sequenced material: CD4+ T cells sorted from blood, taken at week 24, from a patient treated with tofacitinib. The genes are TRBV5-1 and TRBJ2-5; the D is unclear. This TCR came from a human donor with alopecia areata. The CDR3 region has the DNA TGCGCCAGCAGCTTGGGGCTCCGAAGTGGGGAAGAGACCCAGTACTTC. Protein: CASSLGLRSGEETQYF. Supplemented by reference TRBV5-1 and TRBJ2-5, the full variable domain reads KAGVTQTPRYLIKTRGQQVTLSCSPISGHRSVSWYQQTPGQGLQFLFEYFSETQRNKGNFPGRFSGRQFSNSRSEMNVSTLELGDSALYLCASSLGLRSGEETQYFGPGTRLLVL.